These T cell receptor beta chains were read from a single sample in a study of shared clonotypes between healthy human individuals. Data came from immunoSEQ multiplex PCR; TCRdb stores just in-frame clones and leaves some out. Here the sample spans just over 2,000,000 clones, 90% to 95% being singletons. Sequenced: naive CD4+ T cells sorted from blood. Source of these receptors: a man aged 18 to 30 in good health. The CDR3 runs from the conserved cysteine through the conserved F or W. A D gene is named only where the DNA matches it firmly. Clone size is shown for a subset of rows, as once, few, many or a class of expanded clone.

size	length	J	D	V	DNA	CDR3
NA	12	TRBJ2-7	NA	TRBV6-4	TGTGCCAGCATGTGTGGGGAGGCCGAGCAGTACTTC	CASMCGEAEQYF
NA	19	TRBJ2-1	TRBD2	TRBV7-9	TGTGCCAGCAGCTTAGGCGGCCGTGGAGCGGGGCGCTTTTACAATGAGCAGTTCTTC	CASSLGGRGAGRFYNEQFF
NA	14	TRBJ2-1	NA	TRBV2	TGTGCCAGCAAGGCGGGTATTTCCTACAATGAGCAGTTCTTC	CASKAGISYNEQFF
NA	18	TRBJ2-7	NA	TRBV19	TGTGCCAGTAGTATGCGGGTTGTAAGGGACAACTCAACCCGGGAGCAGTACTTC	CASSMRVVRDNSTREQYF
NA	15	TRBJ2-7	NA	TRBV5-1	TGCGCCAGCAGCTTAAGCGTTACTGGGACCTACGAGCAGTACTTC	CASSLSVTGTYEQYF
NA	13	TRBJ2-5	NA	TRBV2	TGTGCCAGCAGTGACCGGGTCCCAGAGACCCAGTACTTC	CASSDRVPETQYF
NA	14	TRBJ2-7	TRBD2	TRBV18	TGTGCCAGCTCCCAGGGACTATTTTCCTACGAGCAGTACTTC	CASSQGLFSYEQYF
NA	13	TRBJ1-3	NA	TRBV6-6	TGTGCCAGCAGAGAGGCCTCTGGAAACACCATATATTTT	CASREASGNTIYF
NA	13	TRBJ1-1	NA	TRBV7-9	TGTGCCAGCAGCGTCAGGGGGAACACTGAAGCTTTCTTT	CASSVRGNTEAFF
NA	14	TRBJ1-2	NA	TRBV18	TGTGCCAGCTCACCAATAGGGCTTTCCTATGGCTACACCTTC	CASSPIGLSYGYTF
NA	15	TRBJ2-2	NA	TRBV2	TGTGCCAGCAGTGAGCAGCTCTCCGGTATCGGGGAGCTGTTTTTT	CASSEQLSGIGELFF
NA	15	TRBJ2-1	NA	TRBV2	TGTGCCAGCAGTGAAGAGGGGGGAGGGAGGAATGAGCAGTTCTTC	CASSEEGGGRNEQFF
NA	15	TRBJ1-5	TRBD1	TRBV4-3	TGCGCCAGCAGCCAAGAGACAGGGGGCCGACAGCCCCAGCATTTT	CASSQETGGRQPQHF
NA	15	TRBJ2-5	TRBD1	TRBV4-1	TGCGCCAGCAGCCAAGATCTTGGACAGGGAGAGACCCAGTACTTC	CASSQDLGQGETQYF
once	17	TRBJ2-3	NA	TRBV6-7	TGTGCCAGCAGTTACTTCGCTAGCGTTTATAGCACAGATACGCAGTATTTT	CASSYFASVYSTDTQYF
NA	14	TRBJ2-1	NA	TRBV11-2	TGTGCCAGCAAATGGACTGGCTCCTACAATGAGCAGTTCTTC	CASKWTGSYNEQFF
NA	15	TRBJ2-1	TRBD2	TRBV9	TGTGCCAGCAGCGGAGAGCGGGGAGCCTACAATGAGCAGTTCTTC	CASSGERGAYNEQFF
NA	14	TRBJ1-6	TRBD1	TRBV6-5	TGTGCCAGCAGGAGGACAGGACTGAATTCACCCCTCCACTTT	CASRRTGLNSPLHF
NA	17	TRBJ1-2	TRBD1	TRBV9	TGTGCCAGCAGCCCTACCGGGACAGGGGGTCTCGGGTATGGCTACACCTTC	CASSPTGTGGLGYGYTF
NA	17	TRBJ2-6	NA	TRBV5-8	TGTGCCAGCAGCATTCGGGCCCTTACTTCTGGGGCCAACGTCCTGACTTTC	CASSIRALTSGANVLTF
NA	13	TRBJ1-4	NA	TRBV4-1	TGCGCCAGCAGCACCGGGCAGGGGGAAAAACTGTTTTTT	CASSTGQGEKLFF
NA	16	TRBJ2-5	NA	TRBV2	TGTGCCAGCAGTGCCATAGAGATAGCGGCACAAGAGACCCAGTACTTC	CASSAIEIAAQETQYF
NA	14	TRBJ2-5	TRBD2	TRBV11-2	TGTGCCAGCAGCCCAAGCGGGGGGAGAGAGACCCAGTACTTC	CASSPSGGRETQYF
once	15	TRBJ2-5	NA	TRBV5-4	TGTGCCAGCAGCCTGGGAAAGTCCCCCTTAGAGACCCAGTACTTC	CASSLGKSPLETQYF
NA	16	TRBJ2-3	NA	TRBV9	TGTGCCAGCAGCGTAGGGGCTAGCTACCGCACAGATACGCAGTATTTT	CASSVGASYRTDTQYF
NA	13	TRBJ1-5	NA	TRBV6-6	TGTGCCAGCAGTCCCAGGGGTAACCAGCCCCAGCATTTT	CASSPRGNQPQHF
NA	15	TRBJ1-1	NA	TRBV25-1	TGTGCCAGCAGTGAAACAGGGAATCCGCTTTCTGAAGCTTTCTTT	CASSETGNPLSEAFF
NA	14	TRBJ2-2	NA	TRBV5-8	TGTGCCAGCAGGGACAGACTTAACACCGGGGAGCTGTTTTTT	CASRDRLNTGELFF
NA	16	TRBJ2-7	NA	TRBV21-1	TGTGCCAGCAGCCCGCGGACTAGCGGGAGTTCAGCCGAGCAGTACTTC	CASSPRTSGSSAEQYF
NA	15	TRBJ2-7	TRBD2	TRBV4-2	TGTGCCAGCAGCCAATTTACTAGCGCCTCCTACGAGCAGTACTTC	CASSQFTSASYEQYF
once	11	TRBJ2-7	NA	TRBV5-5	TGTGCCAGCAGCTCACCCTACGAGCAGTACTTC	CASSSPYEQYF
NA	11	TRBJ1-2	NA	TRBV7-9	TGTGCCAGCAGCTTCGGCTATGGCTACACCTTC	CASSFGYGYTF
NA	11	TRBJ1-3	NA	TRBV19	TGTGTCAGTAGCCCGGGAAACACCATATATTTT	CVSSPGNTIYF
NA	15	TRBJ2-2	NA	TRBV2	TGTGCCAGCAGCTCCGGGACATCTCCCCCCGGGGAGCTGTTTTTT	CASSSGTSPPGELFF
NA	12	TRBJ2-1	NA	TRBV2	TGTGCCAGATCGGTGGATTCTAATGAGCAGTTCTTC	CARSVDSNEQFF
NA	14	TRBJ2-7	TRBD1	TRBV29-1	TGCAGCGTTCATACCGGGACAGCCTCCTACGAGCAGTACTTC	CSVHTGTASYEQYF
NA	16	TRBJ2-3	NA	TRBV18	TGTGCCAGCTCACCACGGAACTCGGCGGGAAAAGATACGCAGTATTTT	CASSPRNSAGKDTQYF
NA	15	TRBJ2-5	NA	TRBV2	TGTGCCAGCAGTGACGTGGGGGCCCCGGGAGAGACCCAGTACTTC	CASSDVGAPGETQYF
once	13	TRBJ2-7	NA	TRBV11-3	TGTGCCAGCAGCTTAAACTACTTTTCCGAGCAGTACTTC	CASSLNYFSEQYF
NA	16	TRBJ2-1	NA	TRBV9	TGTGCCAGCAGTGACAGCGGAGCGAGCTCCTACAATGAGCAGTTCTTC	CASSDSGASSYNEQFF
once	13	TRBJ1-2	NA	TRBV6-6	TGTGCCAGCAGTCTACAGACCGAATATGGCTACACCTTC	CASSLQTEYGYTF
few	14	TRBJ1-2	NA	TRBV18	TGTGCCAGCTCACCAATGGCAGACAACTATGGCTACACCTTC	CASSPMADNYGYTF
NA	15	TRBJ1-6	NA	TRBV19	TGTGCCAGTAGTACGGTCCGGGACAAGAATTCACCCCTCCACTTT	CASSTVRDKNSPLHF
NA	13	TRBJ1-2	NA	TRBV18	TGTGCCAGCTCATCTCCCGACGGAGGAGGCTACACCTTC	CASSSPDGGGYTF
NA	13	TRBJ1-3	NA	TRBV10-2	TGCGCCAGCACCTCCACGTCCGGAAACACCATATATTTT	CASTSTSGNTIYF
NA	15	TRBJ1-4	TRBD1	TRBV18	TGTGCCAGCTCACCCCAGACAGGGGTTAATGAAAAACTGTTTTTT	CASSPQTGVNEKLFF
NA	15	TRBJ1-5	NA	TRBV28	TGTGCCAGCAGCATAACAGTACCCGGCAATCAGCCCCAGCATTTT	CASSITVPGNQPQHF
NA	16	TRBJ2-5	TRBD1	TRBV5-6	TGTGCCAGCAGCTCGACAGGGTTGGGCACAAGAGAGACCCAGTACTTC	CASSSTGLGTRETQYF
NA	16	TRBJ2-1	TRBD2	TRBV6-5	TGTGCCAGCAGTTCGTTCGGGACTAGCGGGAGTGCTGAGCAGTTCTTC	CASSSFGTSGSAEQFF
NA	15	TRBJ1-6	NA	TRBV30	TGTGCCTGGAGCAGGGAGGTAGCAGGCAATTCACCCCTCCACTTT	CAWSREVAGNSPLHF
NA	15	TRBJ2-7	NA	TRBV27	TGTGCCAGCAGTTTGGGTCCAAGGGGATTACACGAGCAGTACTTC	CASSLGPRGLHEQYF
NA	13	TRBJ1-2	TRBD1	TRBV28	TGTGCCAGCAGTATTACAGGGGACTATGGCTACACCTTC	CASSITGDYGYTF
NA	11	TRBJ1-6	NA	TRBV11-2	TGTGCCAGCAGCTTATCCTCACCCCTCCACTTT	CASSLSSPLHF
NA	16	TRBJ2-7	NA	TRBV11-2	TGTGCCAGCAGCTCCCCGGGGCAGGGCTACTCCTACGAGCAGTACTTC	CASSSPGQGYSYEQYF
NA	15	TRBJ1-6	TRBD1	TRBV5-6	TGTGCCAGCAGCTGGGACAGGGGGCTGTCTTCACCCCTCCACTTT	CASSWDRGLSSPLHF
NA	14	TRBJ2-3	NA	TRBV10-3	TGTGCCATCAGTGAGAAAAGCGCCGGAGATACGCAGTATTTT	CAISEKSAGDTQYF
NA	12	TRBJ1-3	NA	TRBV2	TGTGCCAGCAGTGAATGGGGAACCACCATATATTTT	CASSEWGTTIYF